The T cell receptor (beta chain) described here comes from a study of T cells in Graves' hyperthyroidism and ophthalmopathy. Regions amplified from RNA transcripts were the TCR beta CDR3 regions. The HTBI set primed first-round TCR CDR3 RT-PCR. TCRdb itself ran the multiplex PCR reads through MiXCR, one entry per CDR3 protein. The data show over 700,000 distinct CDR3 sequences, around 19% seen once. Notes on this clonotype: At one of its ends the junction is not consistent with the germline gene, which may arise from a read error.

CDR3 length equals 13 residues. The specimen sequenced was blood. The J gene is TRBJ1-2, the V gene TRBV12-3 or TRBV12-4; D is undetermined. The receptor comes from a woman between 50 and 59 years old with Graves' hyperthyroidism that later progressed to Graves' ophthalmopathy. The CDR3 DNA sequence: TGTGCCAGCGGTATAGGAGTCCCGGGTGGCTACGCCTTC. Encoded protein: CASGIGVPGGYAF.